This entry lists 24 T cell receptor beta chains sequenced from one sample in a study of CD8+ T cells in alopecia areata. RNA was extracted and reverse transcribed into cDNA as the sequencing template. The table came from immunoSEQ multiplex PCR; TCRdb's copy has only in-frame clones and leaves some out. The profile covers approximately 140,000 clones, with roughly 50% appearing a single time and more than 6.5% taken by the ten largest. The sample comprised CD4+ T cells sorted from blood. The receptors were sampled from a human donor with alopecia areata.

The V gene is TRBV7-9, the J gene TRBJ2-4, with D hard to call. Trimming removed 5 bases at V and 5 bases at J, with 10 bases between. CDR3 length: 13 residues. Germline V gene lookup returns CDR1 SEHNR and CDR2 FQNEAQ (reference sequence). The CDR3 is CASSPREQNIQYF. The DNA of the CDR3 is TGTGCCAGCAGCCCCCGCGAACAAAACATTCAGTACTTC.

This clone occurred once. The CDR3 coding sequence is TGCAGCGTTGTCCGTAGTAGCGGGATCTCCTACAATGAGCAGTTCTTC. Amino acid sequence: CSVVRSSGISYNEQFF. The genes are TRBV29-1 and TRBJ2-1; TRBD2 matches 8 bases. The CDR3 runs 16 residues. J was trimmed by 0 bases and V by 4 bases; bases with no gene match: 8. From germline, CDR1 is SQVTM and CDR2 ANQGSEA.

Here the CDR3 DNA reads TGTGCCAGCAGCTCCCCGGGAGACGGAATGAACACTGAAGCTTTCTTT. Amino acid sequence: CASSSPGDGMNTEAFF. The chain recombines TRBV5-6 with TRBJ1-1; D gene uncertain. The CDR3 is 16 amino acids. CDR1 is SGHDT, CDR2 YYEEEE, per germline. Trimming left V 3 bases short and J 0 bases short, with 15 bases between.

The chain recombines TRBV29-1 with TRBJ2-7; 16 bases fit TRBD2. The CDR3 runs 15 residues. Germline CDR1 and CDR2: SQVTM and ANQGSEA. Unmatched junction bases numbered 5, after V lost 6 bases and J lost 3 bases. The DNA of the CDR3 is TGCAGCGTGGGGACTAGCGGGAGGGCCTTCTACGAGCAGTACTTC. It encodes CSVGTSGRAFYEQYF.

The gene calls are TRBV30 and TRBJ2-1; tentatively, D is TRBD2 (6 bases). V lost 0 bases and J lost 10, with 13 bases in between. From germline, CDR1 is GTSNPN and CDR2 SVGIG (reference sequence). CDR3 size: 13 residues. CDR3 amino acids: CAWSVMQSGEQFF. For the CDR3, the DNA is TGTGCCTGGAGTGTCATGCAGAGCGGGGAGCAGTTCTTC.

The chain recombines TRBV5-1 with TRBJ1-1, with TRBD1 as a possible D gene (6 bases). Trimming shortened V by 3 bases and J by 2 bases, and 17 bases separated the two germline ends. This CDR3 has 16 residues. Germline CDR1 and CDR2: SGHRS and YFSETQ. This CDR3 reads CASSSLNRDTNTEAFF. Here the CDR3 DNA reads TGCGCCAGCAGCTCCCTTAACCGGGACACCAACACTGAAGCTTTCTTT. Full variable domain (missing parts from reference TRBV5-1 and TRBJ1-1): KAGVTQTPRYLIKTRGQQVTLSCSPISGHRSVSWYQQTPGQGLQFLFEYFSETQRNKGNFPGRFSGRQFSNSRSEMNVSTLELGDSALYLCASSSLNRDTNTEAFFGQGTRLTVV.

This chain connects TRBV30 to TRBJ2-5; TRBD2 aligns across 7 bases. Germline V lookup: CDR1 GTSNPN, CDR2 SVGIG (reference sequence). The CDR3 is 12 residues long. This chain's CDR3 is CSDGRPQETQYF. The CDR3 DNA sequence: TGTTCGGACGGGAGGCCACAAGAGACCCAGTACTTC.

The rearrangement links TRBV29-1 to TRBJ2-1; TRBD2 agrees at 11 bases. Germline CDR1 reads SQVTM; CDR2 reads ANQGSEA. Trimming removed 4 bases from V and 6 bases from J; junction bases left unmatched: 11. The CDR3 is 16 residues long. The CDR3: CSVGGLTSGKSNEQFF. The CDR3 DNA sequence: TGCAGCGTTGGTGGGTTGACTAGCGGGAAGAGCAATGAGCAGTTCTTC.

This clone was seen a handful of times. The chain recombines TRBV27 with TRBJ2-3; perhaps TRBD1 as D (6 bases). Germline V CDR1 and CDR2: MNHEY, SMNVEV (reference sequence). The CDR3 totals 14 residues. Trimming took 3 bases from V and 9 from J, leaving 16 bases between them. CDR3 sequence reads: CASSFGQGKGTQYF. The CDR3 DNA sequence: TGTGCCAGCAGTTTTGGGCAGGGGAAAGGGACGCAGTATTTT.

The sample holds a few counts of this clone. The chain has TRBV6-5 and TRBJ2-7; D possibly uses TRBD1 or TRBD2 (5 bases each). Germline V gives CDR1 MNHEY, CDR2 SVGAGI. V lost 4 bases and J 5 bases, leaving 18 bases between the germline ends. This CDR3 is built from 15 residues. The CDR3, as DNA: TGTGCCAGCAGTTCGGCCGGGGCAGGGCCCCACGAGCAGTACTTC. Protein product: CASSSAGAGPHEQYF.

This chain uses TRBV29-1 with TRBJ1-1; D unclear. V shed 7 bases and J shed 3 bases, with 18 bases lying between them. CDR3 length: 14 residues. Germline assignment: CDR1 SQVTM and CDR2 ANQGSEA. The CDR3 sequence: CSGNSDHQHTEAFF. CDR3 nucleotides: TGCAGCGGTAACAGCGACCACCAACACACTGAAGCTTTCTTT.

This clone was counted a few times. The chain uses TRBV29-1 and TRBJ1-2; D ambiguous. V dropped 1 base and J dropped 0 bases, with 6 bases sitting between them. Per germline, CDR1 SQVTM and CDR2 ANQGSEA. The CDR3 spans 13 residues. The chain's CDR3 is CSVEGQTNYGYTF. As DNA, the CDR3 is TGCAGCGTTGAAGGGCAGACTAACTATGGCTACACCTTC.

This clone was seen a few times. The gene calls are TRBV18 and TRBJ2-1; D is perhaps TRBD2 (5 bases). CDR1 KGHSH and CDR2 LQKENI come from the germline V gene. Trimming left V 11 bases short and J 4 bases short, with 18 bases between. This CDR3 is built from 14 residues. The CDR3 coding sequence is TGTGCCTCTAGGGAGAGTCCTAAATACAATGAGCAGTTCTTC. This sequence encodes CASRESPKYNEQFF.

This clone has only a few counts. V gene TRBV9 combines with J gene TRBJ2-2; D remains ambiguous. V dropped 3 bases and J dropped 8 bases, with 14 bases sitting between them. The CDR3 runs to 14 residues. The germline V gene has CDR1 SGDLS and CDR2 YYNGEE. The CDR3 spells CASSARTGTGELFF. CDR3 DNA: TGTGCCAGCAGCGCTCGGACGGGTACGGGGGAGCTGTTTTTT.

This chain joins TRBV29-1 and TRBJ2-3, with 7 bases lining up with TRBD1. The CDR3 has 15 residues. J gave up 1 base and V 4 bases, and 8 bases lay outside the gene matches. Germline values: CDR1 SQVTM, CDR2 ANQGSEA. The CDR3 region is CSVGGQGVGTDTQYF. CDR3 in DNA: TGCAGCGTTGGAGGGCAGGGGGTAGGCACAGATACGCAGTATTTT.

The V call is TRBV5-1, the J call TRBJ2-1; 12 bases align to TRBD2. The germline V gene has CDR1 SGHRS and CDR2 YFSETQ. J was trimmed by 6 bases and V by 4 bases; bases with no gene match: 5. This CDR3 is built from 15 residues. CDR3 DNA sequence: TGCGCCAGCAGCCAACTAGCGGGAGGTTCCAATGAGCAGTTCTTC. The encoded protein is CASSQLAGGSNEQFF. The entire variable domain, with the rest obtained from reference TRBV5-1 and TRBJ2-1, is as follows: KAGVTQTPRYLIKTRGQQVTLSCSPISGHRSVSWYQQTPGQGLQFLFEYFSETQRNKGNFPGRFSGRQFSNSRSEMNVSTLELGDSALYLCASSQLAGGSNEQFFGPGTRLTVL.

The chain is built from TRBV4-1 and TRBJ1-5; no clear D. V lost 11 bases, J lost 5 bases, and 4 bases lay in between. Germline V gene sequence: CDR1 MGHRA, CDR2 YSYEKL. The CDR3 contains 9 residues. The CDR3 nucleotides read TGCGCCCTTTATCAGCCCCAGCATTTT. This translates into CALYQPQHF.

This clone was recorded a few times. V gene TRBV5-1 combines with J gene TRBJ2-2; 8 positions agree with TRBD1. V was pared by 0 bases and J by 4 bases, with 8 bases of the junction left unmatched. Per germline, CDR1 SGHRS and CDR2 YFSETQ. This CDR3 region has 17 residues. The CDR3 loop reads CASSLALRQGSTGELFF. CDR3 coding DNA: TGCGCCAGCAGCTTGGCCCTGAGACAGGGGAGCACCGGGGAGCTGTTTTTT.

This sequence joins TRBV15 and TRBJ2-6; D unclear. Germline V gene sequence: CDR1 LNHNV, CDR2 YYDKDF (reference sequence). CDR3 length: 20 amino acids. With 5 bases removed from V and 2 bases from J, the gap between germline ends came to 25 bases. This chain's CDR3 is CATSQSTDPVRAAGANVLTF. Here the CDR3 DNA reads TGTGCCACCAGCCAGAGTACCGACCCCGTGAGAGCAGCTGGGGCCAACGTCCTGACTTTC.

The chain links TRBV29-1 to TRBJ2-5; D possibly matches TRBD1 or TRBD2 (5 bases each). Germline V gives CDR1 SQVTM, CDR2 ANQGSEA. V lost 4 bases and J lost 0, with 18 bases in between. The CDR3 totals 16 residues. CDR3 loop: CSVVGPLRPHQETQYF. In DNA form, the CDR3 reads TGCAGCGTTGTGGGACCGTTACGTCCCCACCAAGAGACCCAGTACTTC.

V usage is TRBV9 and J usage is TRBJ2-5; D is ambiguous. Germline-derived CDR1 and CDR2 are SGDLS and YYNGEE. V lost 1 base to trimming and J lost 4 bases, with 8 bases between them. CDR3 length: 13 amino acids. CDR3 amino acids: CASSVPPRETQYF. The CDR3 region has the DNA TGTGCCAGCAGCGTACCCCCCCGAGAGACCCAGTACTTC.

The gene calls are TRBV29-1 and TRBJ2-7, with D tentatively TRBD1 or TRBD2 (6 bases each). The CDR3 has 11 residues. CDR1 SQVTM and CDR2 ANQGSEA come from the germline V gene. Trimming pared 7 bases from V and 7 bases from J, leaving 14 bases between. In nucleotides, the CDR3 is TGCAGCGCCCGTCGGGGGCTGGAGCAGTACTTC. Translation gives CSARRGLEQYF.

In this sample, this clone turned up a few times. The CDR3 is CASTPGQVKETQYF. The CDR3 region has the DNA TGCGCCAGCACCCCGGGACAGGTGAAAGAGACCCAGTACTTC. The chain carries TRBV5-1 and TRBJ2-5, with 8 bases identical to TRBD1. V lost 6 bases and J lost 3; bases outside the gene matches: 7. In germline, CDR1 is SGHRS, CDR2 YFSETQ. There are 14 residues in the CDR3.

Only a few counts were recorded for this clone. V and J are TRBV19 and TRBJ2-3; 7 bases agree with TRBD1. CDR1 and CDR2 (germline): LNHDA, SQIVND (reference sequence). The CDR3 contains 14 residues. The V gene end was trimmed by 7 bases and the J gene end by 4 bases; junction bases not matched to a gene: 8. CDR3 sequence: CASTPFGTADTQYF. CDR3 DNA: TGTGCCAGTACCCCGTTCGGGACAGCAGATACGCAGTATTTT.